The T cell receptor beta chain under discussion was sequenced for a study of blood T cell repertoires in COVID-19. Some clones are missing from TCRdb's copy, which holds only in-frame ones; the method was immunoSEQ multiplex PCR. The sample includes around 150,000 clones, approximately 83% of them seen just once. The origin of this receptor is a man in his sixties with acute or convalescent COVID-19. Sequencing was carried out using peripheral blood.

The chain's CDR3 is CASSEGRGGETQYF. CDR3 nucleotides: TGTGCCAGCAGTGAAGGACGGGGGGGGGAGACCCAGTACTTC. The chain uses TRBV2 and TRBJ2-5, with 8 bases matching TRBD2. V lost 1 base, J lost 5 bases, and 3 bases stayed unmatched. Germline V lookup: CDR1 SNHLY, CDR2 FYNNEI. The CDR3 length is 14 residues.